This TCR beta chain comes out of a study of memory CD4+ T cells and cytomegalovirus serostatus. This clone was seen a handful of times. Single viable CD3+CD4+CD8-CD45RO+ cells were sorted as the memory CD4+ T cells. Here immunoSEQ multiplex PCR was the method, and the copy in TCRdb shows in-frame clones only, minus some. This sample has about 40,000 clones, with about 85% found just once. The sample was memory CD4+ T cells from blood. This TCR was sampled from an adult in good health and CMV-seronegative.

The CDR3 spells CASSLATVDSGNTIYF. CDR3 sequence (DNA): TGCGCCAGCAGCTTGGCGACAGTCGACTCTGGAAACACCATATATTTT. This chain connects TRBV5-1 to TRBJ1-3; the D gene is possibly TRBD1 (5 bases). The V and J ends lost 0 bases and 0 bases respectively, with 10 bases between them. CDR3 size: 16 residues. Germline V gene sequence: CDR1 SGHRS, CDR2 YFSETQ. The entire variable domain, with the rest obtained from reference TRBV5-1 and TRBJ1-3, is as follows: KAGVTQTPRYLIKTRGQQVTLSCSPISGHRSVSWYQQTPGQGLQFLFEYFSETQRNKGNFPGRFSGRQFSNSRSEMNVSTLELGDSALYLCASSLATVDSGNTIYFGEGSWLTVV.